This T cell receptor (beta chain) is from a study of blood T cell repertoires in COVID-19 (TCRdb year 2020). General notes on the study: Samples covering the acute and convalescent phases of COVID-19 were provided by collaborators in the United States, Italy and Spain. The prospective study material was composed of cDNA or gDNA derived from T cells, B-cell-depleted T cells, or PBMCs. Subjects who had been exposed to COVID-19, were actively infected with it, or had recovered from it provided the deeply sampled blood TCRbeta repertoires that made up the dataset. The repertoires were released in a freely available public database intended as a resource for research on the immune response to SARS-CoV-2. The samples were drawn from two sources: the first 160 participants of the ongoing ImmuneRACE study, and 1,000 to 1,500 subjects contributed by 6 global collaborators. The sample metadata nearly always contained a de-identified subject ID, COVID-19 status, age in years and sex. Where available, HLA class I and class II types were obtained from metadata supplied by the sample provider rather than from assay-based typing.

Another Seattle source contributed samples from volunteer blood donors who had recovered from COVID-19. Each collaborating institution followed its own protocols to collect whole blood in K2EDTA tubes. For TCRbeta analysis, collaborators shipped samples in one of three forms: frozen whole blood, isolated PBMCs, or DNA extracted from either of those sample types. V loses 8 bases at its end and J loses 0 bases; junction bases beyond the gene matches: 3. The CDR3 measures 13 amino acids from cysteine to phenylalanine. The only DNA kept is the CDR3, 39 bases in frame from the first base. According to the germline V gene (reference sequence), CDR1 reads LNHNV and CDR2 reads YYDKDF. Study-wide conclusions, independent of this receptor: How much clinical and demographic metadata was included differed by source and by participant, and the metadata was provided uncurated.

TCRbeta CDR3 regions were amplified from genomic DNA using the immunoSEQ Assay, a bias-controlled multiplex PCR. The original methods were these. The number of nucleated cells in each sample was estimated from the amplification of reference gene primers within the assay. Sequence reads were collapsed and filtered to measure the absolute abundance of every unique TCRbeta CDR3 rearrangement. For each sample, productive Simpson clonality was calculated as the square root of Simpson's diversity index over productive rearrangements. TCRdb stores this immuneACCESS table with in-frame sequences only. Part of the clones is absent; in the studies checked, under half of the shortfall reflects unresolved V genes, and no reason is known for the rest. V, J and clone size derive from that table, while D and trimming were established from the DNA sequence. Counted in this sample were under 150,000 clones; over 75% of them appeared once. The ten largest account for 8.4% of the sample.

With respect to this clone: Its antigen remains unidentified. Base qualities are missing; no much larger clone stands one base away.

This TCR was sampled from a woman aged 70 to 79 who had recovered from COVID-19. The sequencing input was peripheral blood. The rearrangement joined TRBV15 to TRBJ2-5; TRBD1 matches 7 bases in the middle. The CDR3 region has the sequence CATRQGNQETQYF. The DNA sequence is as follows: TGTGCCACCCGACAGGGTAACCAAGAGACCCAGTACTTC.